This record concerns one T cell receptor beta chain sequence. Its antigen remains undetermined. Base qualities are not provided; no much larger clone lies one nucleotide away. The library was produced with the immunoSEQ multiplex PCR assay. For the multiplex PCR, a mixture combining 60 forward primers for TCR Vbeta segments and 13 reverse primers for TCR Jbeta segments was used. Amplification of the CDR3 region of rearranged TCR beta genes was performed with a multiplex PCR assay on genomic DNA. The Illumina HiSeq System was used to sequence the amplified TCR beta libraries as 87-base-pair reads. The paper's processing steps were these. Across the roughly 670 repertoires, a later analysis counted tens of millions of unique TCR beta chains, roughly 11 million of which were shared by at least two donors. Raw reads were error-corrected and collapsed into unique sequences by a nearest-neighbor algorithm in which closely related sequences were merged to remove PCR and sequencing errors. Alignment of CDR3 sequences to IMGT reference sequences was used to assign V, D and J gene segments. For a sequence to be retained, a match of at least six nucleotides was required to both a V gene segment and a J gene segment. A rearrangement counted as productive if the CDR3 had no stop codons and remained in frame with V and J, and every other rearrangement counted as non-productive. CDR3 was defined according to IMGT convention as the region running from the second conserved V-encoded cysteine to the conserved J-encoded phenylalanine. Sequences without an unambiguous match to a single V gene segment were excluded from the earlier analysis of several hundred of the donors. In an earlier analysis of 587 of the donors, V segments were called functional above 56.7% productive rearrangements and were called segregating when the between-donor standard deviation exceeded 5%. A statistical classification framework was built to diagnose cytomegalovirus status from the catalog of TCR beta chain sequences. A later analysis assigned V and J genes by comparing TCR nucleotide sequences with IMGT/GENE-DB human TR gene sequences. Using the TCRdist pipeline, a later analysis assigned CDR3 sequences along with most-parsimonious VDJ recombination scenarios. In a later analysis, every TCR beta chain was defined by the combination of its CDR3 amino acid sequence and its V-gene family, and reads without a unique V-gene family were dropped. In a later analysis, 550 to 650 highly shared, low-generation-probability nucleotide sequences were removed to address suspected cross-contamination and a sequencing artifact. In a later analysis, a clonal expansion index for each public chain was calculated from normalized within-repertoire ranks of inferred template counts. In a later analysis, generation probabilities were computed using a VDJ recombination model fitted to out-of-frame rearrangements, and the results were checked against IGoR. In a later analysis, hypergeometric tests were used to score TCR-TCR, TCR-HLA and TCR-CMV co-occurrence, with a repertoire-size bias correction applied to TCR pairs. False discovery rates were estimated in a later analysis by permuting HLA or CMV assignments 20 times. A later analysis grouped co-occurring TCRs with DBSCAN, adding TCRdist sequence similarity when clustering within HLA-allele-positive subsets. Repertoires with fewer than 30,000 or more than 120,000 public chains, plus five repertoires with anomalous nucleotide sharing, were excluded from co-occurrence clustering. In its TCRdb copy, this immuneACCESS table keeps in-frame sequences only and misses some clones. Where compared with another copy, unresolved V genes explain less than half of these, and the others have no known cause. The V and J calls and the clone size are those of that table, but D and trimming were determined from the DNA. The sample profile shows a few hundred thousand clones; about 85% of them were found once. The ten largest clonotypes hold roughly 10% of the sample.

The cohort comprised around 700 healthy bone marrow donors. At the time of sampling, all cohort members were nominally healthy, though unrecorded immune exposures were likely present. The donor tested CMV seropositive, placing the donor among the roughly 300 seropositive members of the cohort. A peripheral blood sample was collected from each donor, and TCR beta sequencing was performed on peripheral blood mononuclear cells. Genomic DNA extraction from the blood cell samples was performed with the Qiagen DNeasy Blood Extraction Kit. This entry comes from a study of cytomegalovirus exposure and HLA in healthy donors (dated by TCRdb to the late 2010s). Study-level background: An earlier analysis of several hundred of the donors reported 250 to 300 Gb of sequence data and 100 million to 130 million unique TCR beta sequences from 150 million to 200 million T cells. An early release covering roughly 600 HLA-typed donors comprised about 290 gigabases of sequencing data and roughly 86 million unique TCR sequences. The genetic ancestry cluster associated with self-reported Caucasian donors included 81% of the 398 genotyped donors. The study aimed to test whether cataloging public T cell receptors could reveal signatures of past pathogen exposure. Using immunosequencing, the study profiled T cell repertoires from 640 or so subjects and related those repertoires to cytomegalovirus serostatus. In addition to the first cohort of 666 subjects, a separate validation cohort of 120 different subjects was used. To predict cytomegalovirus infection status, the study combined high-throughput TCR immunosequencing, statistical association of individual TCRs with disease status, and machine learning. A later analysis re-examined previously published TCR beta repertoires from several hundred donors and added high-resolution HLA genotyping to investigate patterns of TCR occurrence. Rather than using new phenotypic data, the later analysis identified candidate immune exposures from TCR beta sequences and from how often those sequences occurred across donors. In an earlier analysis of 550 to 700 of the donors, high-throughput TCR beta sequencing was used to judge whether each TCR beta V gene segment behaved as functional or pseudogenic. Donor age, sex, ethnicity and CMV serostatus were compiled alongside the repertoire data. A later genetic analysis took genome-wide SNP genotypes for about three fifths of the 666 donors and used that subset as a discovery cohort. All discovery cohort repertoires had been generated using a single sequencing platform. Class I and class II HLA loci were covered by the typing at four-digit resolution. Typing coverage differed by locus: A, B, C, DRB1 and DQB1 were typed in about 629-640 donors, DQA1 in 522, DPA1 in 600 to 610, and DPB1 in 450 to 480. Four or five DR-DQ haplotypes were treated as single units for association and clustering because of strong linkage in the cohort. On average, around 200,000 unique TCR beta nucleotide sequences were sequenced per donor among 300 to 500 genotyped donors of the cohort, with about 19% of those sequences being non-productive.

The trim is 3 bases for V and 4 bases for J, with a gap of 18 bases between the germline ends. The CDR3 holds 16 amino acids from the cysteine to the phenylalanine. The retained sequence is limited to the CDR3, 48 bases, with the frame set at the first base. The germline V gene specifies MGHRA as CDR1 and YSYEKL as CDR2. Findings and caveats that apply to the study as a whole: Some IMGT-functional V segments, including TRBV6-2 and TRBV6-3, could not be told apart with the 87-base-pair reads, so those segments were excluded. Most TCR sequences were seen in very few donors, while some public TCRs were found in many individuals. A later analysis found that HLA-associated TCR beta chains were more clonally expanded and had lower generation probabilities than equally common non-associated chains. Correlated functional status among segregating V segments might reflect linkage disequilibrium, but an unknown experimental factor could not be ruled out. At a false discovery rate of 0.05, a later analysis linked 16,951 TCR beta sequences to specific HLA alleles. This cohort had only TCR beta chains sequenced, and the lack of alpha or paired-chain data limited which features could be detected. Most CMV-associated TCR beta chains appeared to be HLA-restricted in a later analysis, and the HLA associations seemed to be driven largely by CMV exposure. The classifier was reported to diagnose cytomegalovirus status with high specificity and sensitivity in both the original and validation cohorts. In an earlier analysis of some 640 of the donors, most TCR beta V segments were observed in productive rearrangements about 90% or about 30% of the time, broadly matching IMGT annotations. The authors suggested that the approach could potentially be generalized to other disease states and immunological phenotypes. The earlier analysis of around 600 of the donors excluded some 15 rarely observed V segments, including chromosome 9 orphons, because counts were too low. The sequencing pipeline was judged likely to have produced a cluster of highly shared sequence variants as a technical artifact. When HLA alleles, especially DR and DQ, strongly co-occurred, TCR associations were difficult to assign to individual alleles. In a later genetic analysis, a missense DCLRE1C variant was associated with V-gene and J-gene trimming of TCR beta chains, and the association was replicated in an independent cohort. In vitro tests confirmed that a few of the cytomegalovirus-associated TCR beta chains recognize cytomegalovirus antigens. Compared with the roughly 670-donor mean, donors in an Asian-associated ancestry cluster had fewer N-insertions in productive TCRs, according to a later genetic analysis. A further reported finding was that TCR beta sequences accurately predicted the HLA-A and HLA-B alleles for most subjects in the first cohort. A total of 150 to 200 TCR beta chains were listed by the study as associated with cytomegalovirus. In a later analysis, the rate of TCR association differed among HLA loci, with DRB1 alleles having the most associated TCRs and HLA-C alleles having the fewest. The presence/absence analyses assumed that sequencing depth was roughly uniform across donors, and that assumption may not be true. Immune exposure information for the cohort was limited to CMV serostatus. Because HLA typing was unavailable for some donors at each locus, only the typed subset was used in association tests. A later analysis reported that several top co-occurrence clusters appeared linked to parvovirus B19, influenza, CMV and Epstein-Barr virus.

The sample consisted of PBMCs. Recombination joined TRBV4-1 with TRBJ2-5; TRBD2 is a possible D gene, resting on 6 matching bases. The receptor was isolated from a woman aged 50 to 60 in good health and CMV-seropositive. Here is the DNA: TGCGCCAGCAGCCATCAGACTAGGAGGCTATCAGAGACCCAGTACTTC. Its translation is CASSHQTRRLSETQYF.